Shown below are 5 T cell receptor beta chains from a single sample sequenced in a study of Ad26.COV2.S vaccination and SARS-CoV-2 variants. Clones were sequenced by immunoSEQ multiplex PCR, and TCRdb holds only the in-frame ones, with some missing. The data show about 370,000 clones, with more than 85% seen just once and 3% to 3.5% held by the top ten. Treatment given: some 20 received Ad26.COV2.S at low or high dose, single or two shots; roughly five received placebo; per-sample allocation not given. Sampling was performed 63 days after the first vaccine or placebo injection. This material consisted of peripheral blood, taken in a trial of Ad26.COV2.S vaccine versus placebo. All receptors come from a person aged 18 to 65 who received the Ad26.COV2.S COVID-19 vaccine or a placebo.

The genes are TRBV7-9 and TRBJ2-7, with D hard to call. V was trimmed by 5 bases and J by 8 bases, leaving 19 bases between them. Germline V gene data show CDR1 as SEHNR and CDR2 as FQNEAQ (reference sequence). The length of the CDR3 is 14 residues. In DNA form, the CDR3 reads TGTGCCAGCAGCCCAACCCTTGGGGTGAGAAAGCAGTACTTC. This codes for CASSPTLGVRKQYF.

This chain uses TRBV29-1 with TRBJ1-1, with a tentative D call TRBD1 (5 bases). Germline CDR1 is SQVTM and CDR2 is ANQGSEA. Trimming shortened V by 8 bases and J by 2 bases, and 18 bases separated the two germline ends. The CDR3 consists of 14 residues. CDR3: CSYRSGGINTEAFF. CDR3 nucleotides: TGCAGCTATCGGAGTGGGGGGATTAACACTGAAGCTTTCTTT.

The J gene is TRBJ1-5, the V gene TRBV12-5; possible D gene TRBD1, 5 bases. Germline assignment: CDR1 LGHNT and CDR2 FRNRAP. The CDR3 is 16 amino acids. V lost 1 base, J lost 5 bases, and 15 bases lay in between. In DNA, the CDR3 is TGTGCTAGTGGTTTGGATTGGGGGAGGGTCTATCAGCCCCAGCATTTT. It is translated as CASGLDWGRVYQPQHF.

This rearrangement joins TRBV7-9 to TRBJ1-3, with a weak D call TRBD1 (6 bases). The V gene lost 5 bases and the J gene lost 8 bases, with 10 bases spanning the gap. The CDR3 is made up of 12 amino acids. CDR1 and CDR2 from the germline V gene are SEHNR and FQNEAQ (reference sequence). CDR3 bases: TGTGCCAGCAGCCTGGACAGCGACACCATATATTTT. It codes for CASSLDSDTIYF.

The chain recombines TRBV5-6 with TRBJ2-7, with D perhaps matching TRBD1 (6 bases). This CDR3 is 14 amino acids long. The V gene lost 4 bases and the J gene lost 6 bases, with 17 bases spanning the gap. Germline loops: CDR1 SGHDT, CDR2 YYEEEE. This CDR3 is CASSPQLGGSEQYF. Here the CDR3 DNA reads TGTGCCAGCAGCCCTCAACTAGGGGGAAGCGAGCAGTACTTC. Using reference TRBV5-6 and TRBJ2-7 for the parts outside the CDR3, the full variable domain is DAGVTQSPTHLIKTRGQQVTLRCSPKSGHDTVSWYQQALGQGPQFIFQYYEEEERQRGNFPDRFSGHQFPNYSSELNVNALLLGDSALYLCASSPQLGGSEQYFGPGTRLTVT.